This is a list of T cell receptor beta chains from one sample in a study of blood T cell repertoires in COVID-19. Clones were read by immunoSEQ multiplex PCR, and TCRdb kept only the in-frame ones, dropping some. Here the sample spans some 230,000 clones, 65% to 85% being singletons. Sequenced material: peripheral blood. Source of these receptors: a woman in her sixties or seventies with acute or convalescent COVID-19. Each CDR3 is given with its conserved first and last residue. The D gene is left open where the match is weak. Clone size appears in some rows only: once, few, many, or a class for an expanded clone.

CDR3 | DNA | J | D | size | V
CASSNREGNTEAFF | TGTGCCAGTAGCAACCGGGAGGGGAACACTGAAGCTTTCTTT | TRBJ1-1 | . | . | TRBV19
CASSRRFEAFF | TGTGCCAGCAGCCGCAGATTTGAAGCTTTCTTT | TRBJ1-1 | . | . | TRBV2
CASSPTGGSLEQFF | TGCGCCAGCAGCCCGACAGGGGGCTCGCTTGAGCAGTTCTTC | TRBJ2-1 | TRBD1 | . | TRBV5-1
CASRRGEVAYEQYF | TGTGCCAGCAGAAGAGGGGAGGTAGCCTACGAGCAGTACTTC | TRBJ2-7 | . | . | TRBV11-2
CASSELAGSTGELFF | TGTGCCAGCAGTGAACTAGCCGGGAGCACCGGGGAGCTGTTTTTT | TRBJ2-2 | . | . | TRBV2
CASSQEQTAGAAYNEQFF | TGTGCCAGCAGCCAAGAGCAAACCGCGGGGGCGGCGTACAATGAGCAGTTCTTC | TRBJ2-1 | . | . | TRBV3-1/TRBV3-2
CASSWTGMGEQYF | TGTGCCAGCAGTTGGACAGGGATGGGGGAGCAGTACTTC | TRBJ2-7 | TRBD1 | few | TRBV28
CSVAGDPGQNYNEQFF | TGCAGCGTTGCTGGGGACCCGGGACAGAACTACAATGAGCAGTTCTTC | TRBJ2-1 | TRBD1 | once | TRBV29-1
CASSPPGLIAKNIQYF | TGTGCCAGCTCACCACCGGGACTCATAGCCAAAAACATTCAGTACTTC | TRBJ2-4 | . | once | TRBV18
CASRTVMRTGNTGELFF | TGTGCCAGCAGGACTGTGATGAGGACAGGGAACACCGGGGAGCTGTTTTTT | TRBJ2-2 | TRBD1 | . | TRBV11-2
CASSSTGSAGNTIYF | TGCGCCAGCAGCTCAACAGGATCCGCTGGAAACACCATATATTTT | TRBJ1-3 | . | once | TRBV5-1
CASSATGGDHEKLFF | TGTGCCAGCAGCGCGACAGGGGGTGATCATGAAAAACTGTTTTTT | TRBJ1-4 | TRBD1 | once | TRBV9
CASSQGRHGEEQYF | TGTGCCAGCAGCCAAGGACGACACGGGGAGGAGCAGTACTTC | TRBJ2-7 | . | . | TRBV7-8
CASSWAGTGELFF | TGTGCCAGCAGCTGGGCCGGAACCGGGGAGCTGTTTTTT | TRBJ2-2 | . | . | TRBV7-9
CASRRKIGTDYGYTF | TGTGCCAGCCGGAGGAAAATCGGGACAGACTATGGCTACACCTTC | TRBJ1-2 | TRBD1 | . | TRBV19
CASSYLPGQGKGEAFF | TGTGCCAGCAGTTACCTCCCGGGACAGGGGAAGGGTGAAGCTTTCTTT | TRBJ1-1 | TRBD1 | . | TRBV6-2/TRBV6-3
CASSHRVKAEAFF | TGTGCCAGCAGCCACAGGGTTAAGGCTGAAGCTTTCTTT | TRBJ1-1 | . | . | TRBV12-3/TRBV12-4
CASSVEAGGREKLFF | TGTGCCAGCAGCGTAGAGGCAGGGGGTCGAGAAAAACTGTTTTTT | TRBJ1-4 | TRBD1 | . | TRBV9
CASSLDLQGGKLFF | TGTGCCAGCAGCTTAGATTTGCAGGGCGGAAAACTGTTTTTT | TRBJ1-4 | . | . | TRBV11-2
CASRNPGEGEKLFF | TGTGCCAGCAGAAACCCAGGGGAGGGTGAAAAACTGTTTTTT | TRBJ1-4 | . | . | TRBV7-9
CASSQDLGGTEAFF | TGCGCCAGCAGCCAAGATTTGGGGGGCACTGAAGCTTTCTTT | TRBJ1-1 | . | . | TRBV4-3
CSVLRQGPTIYF | TGCAGCGTCCTACGACAGGGGCCCACCATATATTTT | TRBJ1-3 | TRBD1 | . | TRBV29-1
CASSILHRGTSGNTIYF | TGTGCCAGTAGTATTCTGCACAGGGGGACCTCTGGAAACACCATATATTTT | TRBJ1-3 | TRBD1 | once | TRBV19
CASSPGQNTDTQYF | TGTGCCAGCTCACCCGGACAAAACACAGATACGCAGTATTTT | TRBJ2-3 | . | . | TRBV18
CASSFSSNEQFF | TGCGCCAGCAGCTTTTCTAGTAATGAGCAGTTCTTC | TRBJ2-1 | . | . | TRBV5-1
CSVEDAGLNTEAFF | TGCAGCGTTGAAGATGCGGGGTTGAACACTGAAGCTTTCTTT | TRBJ1-1 | . | . | TRBV29-1
CASSAQGGYGYTF | TGCGCCAGCAGCGCACAGGGTGGGTATGGCTACACCTTC | TRBJ1-2 | . | . | TRBV4-3
CASSTTKPGEQYF | TGTGCCAGCAGTACTACTAAACCTGGCGAGCAGTACTTC | TRBJ2-7 | . | . | TRBV6-2/TRBV6-3
CASSLRDTKETQYF | TGCGCCAGCAGCTTACGGGACACTAAAGAGACCCAGTACTTC | TRBJ2-5 | . | . | TRBV5-1
CASSESRGTRAYEQYF | TGTGCCAGCAGTGAGTCGAGAGGAACTAGAGCCTACGAGCAGTACTTC | TRBJ2-7 | . | . | TRBV6-1
CASSAGTDQETQYF | TGTGCCAGCAGCGCCGGGACTGATCAAGAGACCCAGTACTTC | TRBJ2-5 | . | once | TRBV5-4
CASSPRPGQGIGNNQPQHF | TGTGCCAGCAGCCCCCGACCGGGACAGGGTATAGGGAACAATCAGCCCCAGCATTTT | TRBJ1-5 | TRBD1 | few | TRBV7-2
CASSPRGDGYGYTF | TGTGCCAGCAGTCCCCGGGGGGACGGCTATGGCTACACCTTC | TRBJ1-2 | . | . | TRBV7-9
CASSESRGETQYF | TGTGCCAGCAGTGAGTCCAGGGGTGAGACCCAGTACTTC | TRBJ2-5 | . | . | TRBV6-4
CASSPHPPVTYEQYF | TGTGCCAGCAGCCCACATCCTCCCGTTACCTACGAGCAGTACTTC | TRBJ2-7 | . | . | TRBV6-5
CASSYTDYEQYF | TGTGCCAGCAGTTACACTGACTACGAGCAGTACTTC | TRBJ2-7 | . | . | TRBV6-6
CASSYQGSPYEQYF | TGTGCCAGCAGTTATCAAGGTAGCCCCTACGAGCAGTACTTC | TRBJ2-7 | . | . | TRBV6-2/TRBV6-3
CASSGTGVGYEQYF | TGTGCCAGCAGTGGGACAGGTGTGGGCTACGAGCAGTACTTC | TRBJ2-7 | TRBD1 | . | TRBV9
CASNNRGMDYGYTF | TGTGCCAGTAACAACAGGGGTATGGACTATGGCTACACCTTC | TRBJ1-2 | TRBD1 | . | TRBV19
CASSTDREHSTDTQYF | TGTGCCAGCAGCACAGACAGGGAACATAGCACAGATACGCAGTATTTT | TRBJ2-3 | TRBD1 | . | TRBV7-9
CASKWDRGSYGYTF | TGTGCCAGCAAATGGGACAGGGGTAGCTATGGCTACACCTTC | TRBJ1-2 | TRBD1 | . | TRBV27
CTSSHRLAGGQSTDTQYF | TGCACCAGCAGCCACCGACTAGCGGGGGGGCAGAGCACAGATACGCAGTATTTT | TRBJ2-3 | . | . | TRBV1
CASSPTQGTNEKLFF | TGTGCCAGCAGTCCTACCCAGGGTACTAATGAAAAACTGTTTTTT | TRBJ1-4 | . | . | TRBV6-5
CASSWTSVPTEQYF | TGTGCCAGCAGTTGGACTAGCGTTCCTACGGAGCAGTACTTC | TRBJ2-7 | TRBD2 | few | TRBV28
CASSVPGQRPEKLFF | TGTGCCAGCAGCGTCCCGGGACAGAGGCCTGAAAAACTGTTTTTT | TRBJ1-4 | TRBD1 | . | TRBV5-5
CASSHDILTEAFF | TGTGCCAGCAGCCACGACATCCTCACTGAAGCTTTCTTT | TRBJ1-1 | . | . | TRBV7-9
CASSPPRGGDLKEQFF | TGTGCCAGCAGCCCCCCCCGAGGGGGAGATTTGAAGGAGCAGTTCTTC | TRBJ2-1 | . | . | TRBV3-1/TRBV3-2
CAWSGGRGRGYTF | TGTGCCTGGAGTGGAGGGAGGGGACGCGGCTACACCTTC | TRBJ1-2 | . | once | TRBV30
CASSDGGLSNEQYF | TGTGCCAGCAGTGACGGAGGGCTTTCGAACGAGCAGTACTTC | TRBJ2-7 | . | once | TRBV2
CASSLRPTGSGTDTQYF | TGTGCCAGCAGCCTAAGACCGACGGGGAGCGGCACAGATACGCAGTATTTT | TRBJ2-3 | . | . | TRBV7-3